A single sample is the source of the 25 T cell receptor beta chains below, sequenced in a study of blood T cell repertoires in COVID-19. Sequenced by immunoSEQ multiplex PCR; TCRdb stores in-frame clones only, minus some. There are 150,000 to 200,000 clones in the sample; about four fifths occur only once, and about 2.1% lies in the top ten. The sequenced sample consisted of peripheral blood. These receptors were collected from a woman at least 80 years old with acute or convalescent COVID-19.

V is TRBV9 and J is TRBJ1-3; D ambiguous. This CDR3 is 16 amino acids long. V was trimmed by 0 bases and J by 0 bases, leaving 10 bases between them. The germline V gene encodes CDR1 SGDLS and CDR2 YYNGEE. CDR3 nucleotide sequence: TGTGCCAGCAGCGTAGCCCCGGGGAGCTCTGGAAACACCATATATTTT. Encoded protein: CASSVAPGSSGNTIYF.

The chain employs TRBV6-1 and TRBJ1-5, with TRBD1 matching over 8 bases. Germline trimming cut 3 bases from V and 6 bases from J; bases unmatched to any gene: 7. Germline lookup yields CDR1 MNHNS and CDR2 SASEGT. The CDR3 has 15 residues. The CDR3 DNA is TGTGCCAGCAGTGAGCGAGGAGACAGGGGTCAGCCCCAGCATTTT. Protein product: CASSERGDRGQPQHF.

The rearrangement uses TRBV6-2 or TRBV6-3 and TRBJ1-5; TRBD1 might be the D (5 bases). The V gene's germline CDR1 is MNHEY and CDR2 SVGEGT. This CDR3 is 18 amino acids long. Trimming took 5 bases from V and 7 from J, leaving 27 bases between them. CDR3 amino acids: CASSPPTGVMNLPQPQHF. CDR3 DNA: TGTGCCAGCAGTCCCCCAACGGGGGTCATGAATCTCCCCCAGCCCCAGCATTTT.

The CDR3 loop is CASSDRQVLNTEAFF. The CDR3 DNA reads as TGTGCCAGCAGTGATAGACAGGTGCTGAACACTGAAGCTTTCTTT. The chain has TRBV6-1 and TRBJ1-1, with D possibly being TRBD1 (6 bases). This CDR3 region has 15 residues. The V end lost 3 bases, the J end lost 0 bases, and 11 bases lay between the germline ends. Germline loops: CDR1 MNHNS, CDR2 SASEGT.

The gene calls are TRBV6-2 or TRBV6-3 and TRBJ1-1, with 8 bases identical to TRBD1. CDR1 and CDR2 (germline): MNHEY, SVGEGT. After removal of 0 bases from V and 1 base from J, the junction contained 1 base not matched to a gene. This CDR3 is built from 15 residues. The CDR3 here is CASSYSGTGNTEAFF. The CDR3 DNA sequence: TGTGCCAGCAGTTACTCGGGGACAGGGAACACTGAAGCTTTCTTT.

The chain is built from TRBV18 and TRBJ2-6; 7 bases line up with TRBD2. The CDR3 totals 18 residues. With 3 bases clipped from V and 0 bases from J, the junction kept 8 bases outside the gene matches. The germline CDR1 and CDR2 sequences are KGHSH and LQKENI. This chain's CDR3 is CASSPQGGARSGANVLTF. The CDR3 DNA reads TGTGCCAGCTCACCTCAGGGAGGGGCTCGCTCTGGGGCCAACGTCCTGACTTTC.

This clone was observed many times. This chain uses TRBV6-1 with TRBJ1-1; D unresolved. This CDR3 has 12 amino acids. The V end was cut by 2 bases, the J end by 5 bases, with 6 bases between. CDR1 MNHNS and CDR2 SASEGT come from the germline V gene. In DNA form, the CDR3 reads TGTGCCAGCAGTGAAACGGTTACTGAAGCTTTCTTT. Its translation is CASSETVTEAFF.

The V call is TRBV5-1, the J call TRBJ1-1, with no clear D. The CDR3 sequence is 14 residues long. Trimming pared 0 bases from V and 7 bases from J, leaving 13 bases between. The germline V gene has CDR1 SGHRS and CDR2 YFSETQ. CDR3 nucleotide sequence: TGCGCCAGCAGCTTGGCGACATCAACTCATGAAGCTTTCTTT. As protein: CASSLATSTHEAFF.

The chain is built from TRBV6-1 and TRBJ2-1; D gene uncertain. The CDR3 has 14 amino acids. V was clipped by 3 bases and J by 6 bases, with 12 bases between them. Germline CDR1 and CDR2: MNHNS and SASEGT. The CDR3 sequence: CASSEGLASNEQFF. The CDR3 bases are TGTGCCAGCAGTGAGGGCTTGGCCTCCAATGAGCAGTTCTTC.

The J gene is TRBJ2-7, the V gene TRBV29-1, with 13 bases identical to TRBD2. This CDR3 has 13 residues. Germline V gene data show CDR1 as SQVTM and CDR2 as ANQGSEA. Trimming took 7 bases from V and 6 from J; bases not matched to a gene: 6. The CDR3 DNA follows: TGCAGCGCTGAGACTAGCGGGAGGTTCGAGCAGTACTTC. Amino acid sequence: CSAETSGRFEQYF.

The chain employs TRBV7-6 and TRBJ1-3; TRBD1 agrees at 7 bases. There are 17 residues in the CDR3. CDR1 is SGHVS and CDR2 is FNYEAQ in the germline V gene. The J segment lost 0 bases and the V segment lost 2 bases, leaving 7 bases of the junction unmatched. The chain's CDR3 is CASSLRTGVNSGNTIYF. CDR3 DNA: TGTGCCAGCAGCTTACGGACAGGAGTTAACTCTGGAAACACCATATATTTT.

The chain is built from TRBV12-3 or TRBV12-4 and TRBJ1-4; TRBD1 is a possible D gene (6 bases). Trimming took off 1 base at V and 10 bases at J, with 7 bases between the two ends. The CDR3 sequence is 12 residues long. The CDR3 sequence is CASSLGTAKLFF. The CDR3, as DNA: TGTGCCAGCAGTTTAGGGACAGCAAAACTGTTTTTT.

Only a few counts were recorded for this clone. The rearrangement uses TRBV28 and TRBJ1-2, with D possibly being TRBD1 (5 bases). The CDR3 runs 17 residues. The ends were cut back, 4 bases at V and 4 bases at J, with 22 bases in the middle. CDR1 and CDR2 from the germline V gene are MDHEN and SYDVKM. The CDR3 DNA sequence: TGTGCCAGCAGTTCCATAGACCCGACAGAAACGAGCTATGGCTACACCTTC. Amino acid sequence: CASSSIDPTETSYGYTF.

The V gene is TRBV2, the J gene TRBJ1-5; weak D call: TRBD1 (6 bases). Between the trimmed V and J ends, which lost 6 bases and 6 bases, there was a span of 9 bases. The CDR3 has 12 residues. The germline V gene has CDR1 SNHLY and CDR2 FYNNEI. Written as DNA, the CDR3 is TGTGCCAGCAGGGTGGACAGTCAGCCCCAGCATTTT. Its translation is CASRVDSQPQHF.

V gene TRBV5-1 combines with J gene TRBJ2-5; D perhaps matches TRBD1 (5 bases). V lost 0 bases and J lost 3, with 9 bases in between. The germline V gene encodes CDR1 SGHRS and CDR2 YFSETQ. The CDR3 loop spans 14 amino acids. The CDR3 sequence is CASSLGGREETQYF. The DNA for the CDR3 is TGCGCCAGCAGCTTGGGGGGCAGGGAAGAGACCCAGTACTTC. The full variable domain, with the rest looked up from reference TRBV5-1 and TRBJ2-5, is KAGVTQTPRYLIKTRGQQVTLSCSPISGHRSVSWYQQTPGQGLQFLFEYFSETQRNKGNFPGRFSGRQFSNSRSEMNVSTLELGDSALYLCASSLGGREETQYFGPGTRLLVL.

The V and J genes are TRBV12-3 or TRBV12-4 and TRBJ2-1; 10 bases are shared with TRBD1. V lost 6 bases, J lost 9 bases, and 5 bases stayed unmatched. This CDR3 has 13 residues. CDR3 region: CASSRQGAGEQFF. The CDR3 nucleotides are TGTGCCAGCAGCCGACAGGGGGCGGGTGAGCAGTTCTTC.

The gene calls are TRBV5-1 and TRBJ1-1; 8 nucleotides line up with TRBD1. The CDR3 runs to 13 residues. CDR1 and CDR2 (germline): SGHRS, YFSETQ. Losses at the gene ends were 7 bases for V and 6 bases for J; bases not matched to a gene: 8. The CDR3 nucleotides are TGCGCCAGCGCGGCTAGACAGGGGTCTGAAGCTTTCTTT. This encodes CASAARQGSEAFF.

The chain's CDR3 is CASSLSEVGNLNNEQFF. In DNA, the CDR3 is TGTGCCAGCAGTTTATCGGAGGTAGGGAATCTCAACAATGAGCAGTTCTTC. The V gene is TRBV27, the J gene TRBJ2-1; tentatively, D is TRBD2 (5 bases). The CDR3 contains 17 residues. V was cut by 0 bases and J by 5 bases, with 17 bases left in between. Germline lookup yields CDR1 MNHEY and CDR2 SMNVEV (reference sequence).

The gene calls are TRBV12-3 or TRBV12-4 and TRBJ1-1; no definite D call. The germline V and J ends were trimmed by 6 bases and 8 bases, with 10 bases remaining between them. The CDR3 loop spans 11 amino acids. The CDR3 sequence: CASRRWAEAFF. The CDR3 coding sequence is TGTGCCAGCAGGAGATGGGCCGAAGCTTTCTTT.

This chain uses TRBV11-2 with TRBJ2-2; D possibly corresponds to TRBD1 (7 bases). There are 15 residues in the CDR3. Germline V CDR1 and CDR2: SGHAT, FQNNGV. Trimming removed 3 bases from V and 5 bases from J, with 13 bases in between. This chain's CDR3 is CASSLAGGRTGELFF. The DNA for the CDR3 is TGTGCCAGCAGCTTGGCAGGGGGGAGGACCGGGGAGCTGTTTTTT.

CDR3 DNA sequence: TGTGCCAGCAGCGTAAATACGAACGGGTACAACACCGGGGAGCTGTTTTTT. This encodes CASSVNTNGYNTGELFF. The rearrangement uses TRBV9 and TRBJ2-2; D gene ambiguous. The V end lost 1 base, the J end lost 2 bases, and 15 bases lay between the germline ends. The CDR3 runs to 17 residues. Germline lookup yields CDR1 SGDLS and CDR2 YYNGEE.

The chain couples TRBV5-5 to TRBJ1-1; D is undetermined. Germline V gives CDR1 SGHKS, CDR2 YYEKEE (reference sequence). Between the trimmed V and J ends, which lost 0 bases and 3 bases, there was a span of 9 bases. The CDR3 spans 14 residues. CDR3 DNA sequence: TGTGCCAGCAGCTTGGACGGGGTTCACACTGAAGCTTTCTTT. Protein product: CASSLDGVHTEAFF. The full variable domain, its missing parts supplied by reference TRBV5-5 and TRBJ1-1, is DAGVTQSPTHLIKTRGQQVTLRCSPISGHKSVSWYQQVLGQGPQFIFQYYEKEERGRGNFPDRFSARQFPNYSSELNVNALLLGDSALYLCASSLDGVHTEAFFGQGTRLTVV.

The chain employs TRBV6-2 or TRBV6-3 and TRBJ1-1; D is ambiguous. With 5 bases removed from V and 4 bases from J, the gap between germline ends came to 11 bases. Germline loops: CDR1 MNHEY, CDR2 SVGEGT. The CDR3 contains 13 residues. This CDR3 reads CASSRPPGTEAFF. The CDR3 bases are TGTGCCAGCAGTCGACCACCGGGCACTGAAGCTTTCTTT.

The J gene is TRBJ2-1, the V gene TRBV7-2; TRBD2 might be the D (5 bases). The CDR3 totals 14 residues. Germline V CDR1 and CDR2: SGHTA, FQGNSA. The V gene lost 3 bases and the J gene lost 0 bases, with 6 bases spanning the gap. The CDR3 region is CASSLAGSYNEQFF. The CDR3 DNA sequence: TGTGCCAGCAGCTTGGCGGGCTCCTACAATGAGCAGTTCTTC.

V usage is TRBV9 and J usage is TRBJ2-1, with D possibly TRBD1 on 7 matching bases. The CDR3 sequence is 18 residues long. Germline-derived CDR1 and CDR2 are SGDLS and YYNGEE. Trimming pared 4 bases from V and 1 base from J, leaving 21 bases between. Here the CDR3 reads CASSPGTGGGISYNEQFF. The CDR3 DNA follows: TGTGCCAGCAGCCCCGGTACCGGAGGGGGCATTTCCTACAATGAGCAGTTCTTC.